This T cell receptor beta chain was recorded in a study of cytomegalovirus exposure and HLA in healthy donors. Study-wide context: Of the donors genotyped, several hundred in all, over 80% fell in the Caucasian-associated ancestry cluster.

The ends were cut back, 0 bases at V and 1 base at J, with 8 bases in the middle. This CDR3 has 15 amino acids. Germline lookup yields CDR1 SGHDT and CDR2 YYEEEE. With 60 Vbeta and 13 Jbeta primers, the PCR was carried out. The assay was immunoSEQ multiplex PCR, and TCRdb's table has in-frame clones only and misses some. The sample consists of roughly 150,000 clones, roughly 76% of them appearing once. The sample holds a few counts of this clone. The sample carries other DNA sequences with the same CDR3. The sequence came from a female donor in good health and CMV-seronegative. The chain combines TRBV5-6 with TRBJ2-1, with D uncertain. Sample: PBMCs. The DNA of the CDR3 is TGTGCCAGCAGCTTGGGCACCGGGTCCTACAATGAGCAGTTCTTC. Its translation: CASSLGTGSYNEQFF.